This T cell receptor (beta chain) was identified in a study of OX40 agonist ivuxolimab in advanced cancers. Study summary: At 0.01 to 10 mg/kg, ivuxolimab was administered intravenously to patients every 2 weeks. Participants, 82.7% male, averaged approximately 56 years of age, ranging from about 23 to 79.

This CDR3 is 15 amino acids long. Between the trimmed V and J ends, which lost 5 bases and 0 bases, there was a span of 14 bases. The germline gives CDR1 MNHEY, CDR2 SVGAGI. Whole-study findings and limits: Also present in some nonresponders was a low level of normalized T-cell clonal expansion. At 0.1 to 3.0 mg/kg, clonal expansion of CD4+ and CD8+ blood T cells had occurred by week 6.

Comments on this clone: As yet, its antigen is unknown.

Profiling relied on immunoSEQ multiplex PCR, and the TCRdb table lists in-frame clones only, not all of them. The data hold roughly 67,000 clones, with approximately 91% observed a single time. This chain uses TRBV6-5 with TRBJ2-7; D is ambiguous. The input for sequencing was CD4+ or CD8+ T cells sorted from blood, taken in a trial of the OX40 agonist ivuxolimab. The receptor comes from an adult with an advanced solid tumor such as melanoma, head and neck, liver or kidney cancer. CDR3 DNA: TGTGCCAGCAGTAAGTCTAGAATTAGCTCCTACGAGCAGTACTTC. It encodes CASSKSRISSYEQYF.